This T cell receptor (beta chain) originates from a study of T cell repertoires in cytomegalovirus infection. Study-level findings and limits: Dominant in the ex vivo response were TCR beta clonotypes restricted by HLA-C and specific for CMV.

This clonotype was counted between two and nine times. Its antigen remains unidentified. TCRdb reprocessed the reads via MiXCR and lists one record per CDR3 protein. The sample holds hundreds of thousands of distinct CDR3 sequences, about 11% seen once. The ends were cut back, 3 bases at V and 2 bases at J, with 14 bases in the middle. Germline loops: CDR1 DFQATT, CDR2 SNEGSKA (reference sequence). The CDR3 is made up of 15 amino acids. The material sequenced was PBMCs. The chain combines TRBV20-1 with TRBJ2-1; possible D gene TRBD2, 6 bases. The receptor was derived from a human donor in good health (CMV status not recorded). Some clones in this sample may be carry-over from other donors' samples. CDR3 DNA sequence: TGCAGTGCTAGCCTACTAGCAAGAACCTACAATGAGCAGTTCTTC. Translation gives CSASLLARTYNEQFF.